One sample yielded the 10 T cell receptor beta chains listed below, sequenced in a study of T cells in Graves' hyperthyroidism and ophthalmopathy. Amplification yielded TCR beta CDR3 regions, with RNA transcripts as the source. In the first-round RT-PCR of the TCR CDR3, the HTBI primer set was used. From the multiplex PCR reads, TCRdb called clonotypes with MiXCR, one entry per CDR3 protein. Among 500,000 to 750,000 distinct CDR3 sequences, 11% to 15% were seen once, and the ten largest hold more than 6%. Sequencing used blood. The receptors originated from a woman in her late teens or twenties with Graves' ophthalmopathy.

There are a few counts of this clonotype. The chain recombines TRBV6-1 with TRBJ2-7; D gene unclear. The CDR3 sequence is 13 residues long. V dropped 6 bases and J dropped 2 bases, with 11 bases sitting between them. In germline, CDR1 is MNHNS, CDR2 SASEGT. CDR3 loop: CASREPATYEQYF. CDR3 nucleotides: TGTGCCAGCAGAGAACCCGCCACCTACGAGCAGTACTTC.

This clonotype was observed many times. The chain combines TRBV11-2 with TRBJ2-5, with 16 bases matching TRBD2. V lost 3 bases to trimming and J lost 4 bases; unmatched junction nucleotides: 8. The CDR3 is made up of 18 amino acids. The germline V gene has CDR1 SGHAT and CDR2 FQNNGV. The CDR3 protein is CASSLTGTSGRAGETQYF. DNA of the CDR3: TGTGCCAGCAGCTTGACCGGGACTAGCGGGAGGGCCGGAGAGACCCAGTACTTC. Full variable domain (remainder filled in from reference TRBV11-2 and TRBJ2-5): EAGVAQSPRYKIIEKRQSVAFWCNPISGHATLYWYQQILGQGPKLLIQFQNNGVVDDSQLPKDRFSAERLKGVDSTLKIQPAKLEDSAVYLCASSLTGTSGRAGETQYFGPGTRLLVL.

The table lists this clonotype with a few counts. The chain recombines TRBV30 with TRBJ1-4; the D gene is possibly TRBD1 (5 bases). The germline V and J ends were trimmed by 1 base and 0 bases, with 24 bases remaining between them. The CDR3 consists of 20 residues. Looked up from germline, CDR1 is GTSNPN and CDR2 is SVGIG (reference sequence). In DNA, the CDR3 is TGTGCCTGGAGTGCCGCTTCTGGACAAGCCTCGGGTCCAACTAATGAAAAACTGTTTTTT. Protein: CAWSAASGQASGPTNEKLFF.

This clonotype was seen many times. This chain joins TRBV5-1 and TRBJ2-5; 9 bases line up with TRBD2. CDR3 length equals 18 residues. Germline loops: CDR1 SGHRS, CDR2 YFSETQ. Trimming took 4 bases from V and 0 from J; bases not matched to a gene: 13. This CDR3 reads CASSLPTSGGSDQETQYF. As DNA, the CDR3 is TGCGCCAGCAGCCTCCCGACCAGCGGGGGGTCCGACCAAGAGACCCAGTACTTC.

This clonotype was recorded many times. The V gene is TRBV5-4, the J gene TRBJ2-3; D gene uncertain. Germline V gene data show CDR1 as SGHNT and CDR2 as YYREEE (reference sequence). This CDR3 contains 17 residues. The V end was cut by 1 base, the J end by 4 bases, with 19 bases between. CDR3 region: CASSLSPGEGLSDTQYF. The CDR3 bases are TGTGCCAGCAGCTTGTCACCCGGTGAAGGTCTCTCAGATACGCAGTATTTT.

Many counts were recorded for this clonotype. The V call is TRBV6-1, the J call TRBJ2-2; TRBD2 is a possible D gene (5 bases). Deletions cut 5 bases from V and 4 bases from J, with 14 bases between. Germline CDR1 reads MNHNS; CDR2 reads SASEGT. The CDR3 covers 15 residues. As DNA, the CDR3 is TGTGCCAGCAGTTATTTACTAGGTGGCACCGGGGAGCTGTTTTTT. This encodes CASSYLLGGTGELFF.

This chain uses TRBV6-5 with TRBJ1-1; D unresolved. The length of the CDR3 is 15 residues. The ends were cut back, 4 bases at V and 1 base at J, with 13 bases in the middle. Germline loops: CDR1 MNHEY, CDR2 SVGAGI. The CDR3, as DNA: TGTGCCAGCAGTTTGCCGCCGGGAGGGAACACTGAAGCTTTCTTT. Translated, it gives CASSLPPGGNTEAFF.

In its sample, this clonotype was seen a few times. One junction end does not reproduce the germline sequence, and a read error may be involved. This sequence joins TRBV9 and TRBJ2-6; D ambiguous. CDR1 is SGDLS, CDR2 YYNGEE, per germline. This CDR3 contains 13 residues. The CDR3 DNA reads TGTGCCGGCAGCGTAGGTGGGGCCAACGTCCTGACTTTC. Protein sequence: CAGSVGGANVLTF.

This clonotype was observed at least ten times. Here the CDR3 reads CASSYRGSTHNEQFF. In nucleotides, the CDR3 is TGTGCCAGCAGTTACCGGGGTAGCACTCACAATGAGCAGTTCTTC. The chain couples TRBV6-1 to TRBJ2-1; D possibly corresponds to TRBD2 (5 bases). The V gene's germline CDR1 is MNHNS and CDR2 SASEGT. This CDR3 comprises 15 residues. Trimming stripped 5 bases from V and 5 bases from J, with 16 bases between.

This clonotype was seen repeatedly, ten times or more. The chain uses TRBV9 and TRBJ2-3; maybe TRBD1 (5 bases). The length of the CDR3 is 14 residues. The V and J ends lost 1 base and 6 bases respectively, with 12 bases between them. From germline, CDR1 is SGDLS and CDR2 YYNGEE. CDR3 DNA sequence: TGTGCCAGCAGCGTAACGCCAGGGTCGGATACGCAGTATTTT. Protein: CASSVTPGSDTQYF.